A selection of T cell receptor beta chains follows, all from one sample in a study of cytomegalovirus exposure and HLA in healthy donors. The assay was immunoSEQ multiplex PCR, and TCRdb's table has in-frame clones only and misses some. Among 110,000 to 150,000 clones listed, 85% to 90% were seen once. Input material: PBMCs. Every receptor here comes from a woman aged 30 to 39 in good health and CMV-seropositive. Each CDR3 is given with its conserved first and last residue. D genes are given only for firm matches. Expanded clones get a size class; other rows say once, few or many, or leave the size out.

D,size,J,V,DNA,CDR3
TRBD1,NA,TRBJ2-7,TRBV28,TGTGCCAGCAGGCCGGGACAGGGTCTAGTCGAGCAGTACTTC,CASRPGQGLVEQYF
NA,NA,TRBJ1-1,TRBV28,TGTGCCAGCAGTCCTGGGGGAGGACCTTACACTGAAGCTTTCTTT,CASSPGGGPYTEAFF
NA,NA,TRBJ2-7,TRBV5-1,TGCGCCAGCAGCCTACAAAAATCTTTGGTCCAGGGTCCGTACGAGCAGTACTTC,CASSLQKSLVQGPYEQYF
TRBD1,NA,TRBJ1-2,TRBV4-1,TGCGCCAGCAGCCAAGATCCTGCAGGGGGATATGGCTACACCTTC,CASSQDPAGGYGYTF
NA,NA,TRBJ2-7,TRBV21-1,TGTGCCAGCAGCGATCAGTTCGGGAGTATCATTTCGGGTGAGCAGTACTTC,CASSDQFGSIISGEQYF
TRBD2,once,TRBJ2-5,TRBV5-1,TGCGCCAGCAGCTTGGGGGGACTAGCGGAATCCGCCCAAGAGACCCAGTACTTC,CASSLGGLAESAQETQYF
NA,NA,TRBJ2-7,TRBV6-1,TGTGCCAGCAGTGAAGGCCTAGCCTCCTACGAGCAGTACTTC,CASSEGLASYEQYF
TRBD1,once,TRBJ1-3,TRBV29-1,TGCAGCGTTGATTCGGGACAGGGAAACACCATATATTTT,CSVDSGQGNTIYF
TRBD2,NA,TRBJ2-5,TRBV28,TGTGCCAGCAGAATCAGCGGGAGTAGGGAGACCCAGTACTTC,CASRISGSRETQYF
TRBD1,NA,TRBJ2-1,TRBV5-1,TGCGCCAGCAGCCTCCTCCGGGACAGGGACTACAATGAGCAGTTCTTC,CASSLLRDRDYNEQFF
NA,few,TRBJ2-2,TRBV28,TGTGCCAGCAGCCCCGGCGGGGCCTACACCGGGGAGCTGTTTTTT,CASSPGGAYTGELFF
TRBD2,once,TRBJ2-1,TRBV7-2,TGTGCCAGCAGCTTAGCTCCTGGACTAGCGGGAAGGTTTGGTGAGCAGTTCTTC,CASSLAPGLAGRFGEQFF
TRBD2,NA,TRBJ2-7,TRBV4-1,TGCGCCAGCAGCCAAGGTAGCGGGAGGCCCTACGAGCAGTACTTC,CASSQGSGRPYEQYF
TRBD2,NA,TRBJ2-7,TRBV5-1,TGCGCCAGCGGGAGGACTAGCAGTACCCACGAGCAGTACTTC,CASGRTSSTHEQYF
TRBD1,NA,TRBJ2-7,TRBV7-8,TGTGCCAGCAGCGCTTACGGAGTTCTGACGGGACAGTATTATTACTACGAGCAGTACTTC,CASSAYGVLTGQYYYYEQYF
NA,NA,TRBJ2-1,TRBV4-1,TGCGCCAGCAGCCTGGGGCGTCAAATGGGTGAGCAGTTCTTC,CASSLGRQMGEQFF
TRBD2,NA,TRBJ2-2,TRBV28,TGTGCCAGCAGTTTATATAGCGGGGAAAACACCGGGGAGCTGTTTTTT,CASSLYSGENTGELFF
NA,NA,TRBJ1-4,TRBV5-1,TGCGCCAGCAGCGCTTACAGGGCAACTAATGAAAAACTGTTTTTT,CASSAYRATNEKLFF
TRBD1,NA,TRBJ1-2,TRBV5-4,TGTGCCAGCACCATACCGCGACAGGGAGGCGGCTACACCTTC,CASTIPRQGGGYTF
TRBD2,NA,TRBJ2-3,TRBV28,TGTGCCAGCAGTTTGAGCGGGAGCTTCGGAGATACGCAGTATTTT,CASSLSGSFGDTQYF
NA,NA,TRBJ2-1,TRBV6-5,TGTGCCAGCAGTTTAGACAGGAGCTCCTACAATGAGCAGTTCTTC,CASSLDRSSYNEQFF
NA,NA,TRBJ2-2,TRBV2,TGTGCCAGCAGACTGGTAGAGGGAAACACCGGGGAGCTGTTTTTT,CASRLVEGNTGELFF
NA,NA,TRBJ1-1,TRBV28,TGTGCCAGCAGTTTAGACAGGTTAAGTGAAGCTTTCTTT,CASSLDRLSEAFF
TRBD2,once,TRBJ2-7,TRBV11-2,TGTGCCAGCAGCTTAGGAAGACTAGCGGGGACCTACGAGCAGTACTTC,CASSLGRLAGTYEQYF
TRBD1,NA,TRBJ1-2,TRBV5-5,TGTGCCAGCAGCTTGGAGGGACAGGGTCGAGGCTACACCTTC,CASSLEGQGRGYTF
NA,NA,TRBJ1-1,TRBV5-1,TGCGCCAGCAGCCCAGGGTCGTACCGGGCTGAAGCTTTCTTT,CASSPGSYRAEAFF
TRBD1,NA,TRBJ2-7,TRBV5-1,TGCGCCAGCAGCTATTACCGGGACAGGCCCTACGAGCAGTACTTC,CASSYYRDRPYEQYF
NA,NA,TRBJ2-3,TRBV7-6,TGTGCCAGCAGCCGATACACCGGGACTTCCGCGCGAGATACGCAGTATTTT,CASSRYTGTSARDTQYF
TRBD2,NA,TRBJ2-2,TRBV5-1,TGCGCCAGCAGCTCACTAGCTGCGGGAGGGTCCACCGGGGAGCTGTTTTTT,CASSSLAAGGSTGELFF
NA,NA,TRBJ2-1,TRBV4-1,TGCGCCAGCAGCCAAGACCCCGGGAATGAGCAGTTCTTC,CASSQDPGNEQFF
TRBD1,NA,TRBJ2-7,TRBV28,TGTGCCAGCAGCCTCGACCGGGACAGGAGCTACGAGCAGTACTTC,CASSLDRDRSYEQYF
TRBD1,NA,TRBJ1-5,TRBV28,TGTGCCAGCAAGATACAGGGGGCGGGGGGTCAGCCCCAGCATTTT,CASKIQGAGGQPQHF
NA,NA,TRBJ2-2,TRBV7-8,TGTGCCAGCAGCCCAGACCGGCCAGTAAAGCGGGCCGGGGAGCTGTTTTTT,CASSPDRPVKRAGELFF
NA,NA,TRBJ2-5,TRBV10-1,TGCGCCAGCAGTGTGGGCAGTCAAGAGACCCAGTACTTC,CASSVGSQETQYF
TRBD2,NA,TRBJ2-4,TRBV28,TGTGCCAGCAGTTTGAGGGGAGGGAACATTCAGTACTTC,CASSLRGGNIQYF
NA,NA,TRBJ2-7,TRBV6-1,TGTGCCAGCAGTGAATCAGGGCCCGAGCAGTACTTC,CASSESGPEQYF
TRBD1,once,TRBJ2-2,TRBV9,TGTGCCAGCAGTAACCGGGACAGGGGGCGCGGCACCGGGGAGCTGTTTTTT,CASSNRDRGRGTGELFF
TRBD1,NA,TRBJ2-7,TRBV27,TGTGCCAGCAGTTTACTGGGACAGGGCTCCTACGAGCAGTACTTC,CASSLLGQGSYEQYF
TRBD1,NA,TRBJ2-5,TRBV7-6,TGTGCCAGCAGCTTGAACAGGGGGCAAGAGACCCAGTACTTC,CASSLNRGQETQYF
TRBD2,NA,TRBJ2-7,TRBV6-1,TGTGCCAGCAGTGAAGCCGGCGGGAGTGGGTACTTC,CASSEAGGSGYF
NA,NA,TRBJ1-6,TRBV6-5,TGTGCCAGCAGTTACTCCGGGACCGAAACAGGGTCACCCCTCCACTTT,CASSYSGTETGSPLHF
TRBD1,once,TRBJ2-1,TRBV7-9,TGTGCCAGCAGCCAAGACAGGGCCAAGCAGTTCTTC,CASSQDRAKQFF
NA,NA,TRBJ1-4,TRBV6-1,TGTGCCAGCAGTGCCCGACAGGCAACTAATGAAAAACTGTTTTTT,CASSARQATNEKLFF
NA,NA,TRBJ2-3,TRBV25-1,TGTGCCAGCATCGGTGCTTCCACAGATACGCAGTATTTT,CASIGASTDTQYF
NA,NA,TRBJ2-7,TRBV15,TGTGCCACCAGCAGGACACCGACCTACGAGCAGTACTTC,CATSRTPTYEQYF
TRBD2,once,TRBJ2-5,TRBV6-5,TGTGCCAGCAGTACCGGGACTAGTCCGCCCCAGTACTTC,CASSTGTSPPQYF
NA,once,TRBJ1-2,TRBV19,TGTGCCAGTAGTTATACGGGATCTCGATTCTATGGCTACACCTTC,CASSYTGSRFYGYTF
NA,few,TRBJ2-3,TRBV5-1,TGCGCCAGCAGCTTGGCCGGCCTACTAGGTCGCACAGATACGCAGTATTTT,CASSLAGLLGRTDTQYF
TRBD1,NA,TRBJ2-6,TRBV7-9,TGTGCCAGCAGGCGGACAGGGTCTGGGGCCAACGTCCTGACTTTC,CASRRTGSGANVLTF
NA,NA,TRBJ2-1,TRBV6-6,TGTGCCAGCAGCTCCCTACCACTCAATGAGCAGTTCTTC,CASSSLPLNEQFF
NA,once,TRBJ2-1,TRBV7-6,TGTGCCAGCACCTTCGGAGGGGACTACAATGAGCAGTTCTTC,CASTFGGDYNEQFF